Only a few counts were recorded for the clone carrying this TCR beta chain. Its antigen remains unknown. This CDR3 comprises 15 residues. The junction had 8 bases not matched to a gene; V was cut back by 0 bases and J by 7 bases. Germline lookup yields CDR1 LGHNA and CDR2 YSLEER. The PCR had 60 Vbeta and 13 Jbeta primers. The method was immunoSEQ multiplex PCR; TCRdb's version includes in-frame clones alone and lacks a portion of them. The data hold about 150,000 clones, with around 79% observed a single time. The entry originates in a study of cytomegalovirus exposure and HLA in healthy donors. Donors counted as nominally healthy when sampled, yet unrecorded immune exposures were likely. Whole-study results and caveats: Specificity of a few CMV-associated chains for CMV antigens was verified in vitro. Across all donors, roughly uniform sequencing depth was an assumption of the presence/absence analyses. In a later analysis, TCR beta V- and J-gene trimming showed a link to a missense DCLRE1C variant.

V gene TRBV4-3 combines with J gene TRBJ1-1, with TRBD1 matching 7 bases. Specimen: PBMCs. This clonotype was obtained from a man younger than 45 in good health and CMV-seropositive. This chain's CDR3 is CASSQDLRGGREAFF. The CDR3, as DNA: TGCGCCAGCAGCCAAGATCTACGAGGGGGCCGTGAAGCTTTCTTT.